Following are 16 T cell receptor beta chains from one sample sequenced in a study of T cell therapy after organ transplantation. No cognate antigen is known for these TCRs. The protocol was immunoSEQ multiplex PCR, while the TCRdb copy is restricted to in-frame clones and leaves out a portion. The sample has some 48,000 clones; less than 95% are singletons. The material was CD8+ T cells from blood, obtained before autologous CMV-specific T cell therapy. All receptors come from a human patient who had received a solid organ transplant and had CMV disease.

The count of this clone is one. This chain uses TRBV27 with TRBJ2-7, with a tentative D call TRBD1 (6 bases). Germline values: CDR1 MNHEY, CDR2 SMNVEV (reference sequence). CDR3 length: 12 amino acids. V was cut by 7 bases and J by 3 bases, with 10 bases left in between. CDR3 coding DNA: TGTGCCAGCACCTCGGACAGCTACGAGCAGTACTTC. Amino acids: CASTSDSYEQYF.

V is TRBV30 and J is TRBJ2-7; tentatively, D is TRBD2 (5 bases). This CDR3 contains 13 residues. Trimming shortened V by 7 bases and J by 4 bases, and 17 bases separated the two germline ends. CDR1 GTSNPN and CDR2 SVGIG come from the germline V gene (reference sequence). CDR3 nucleotides: TGTGCCTTCCGAGGACTGGGTACTTACGAGCAGTACTTC. Amino acid sequence: CAFRGLGTYEQYF.

The chain has TRBV19 and TRBJ2-1, with 10 bases lining up with TRBD2. The germline V gene encodes CDR1 LNHDA and CDR2 SQIVND (reference sequence). J gave up 2 bases and V 5 bases, and 3 bases lay outside the gene matches. CDR3 length: 15 residues. CDR3 loop: CASSLSGGTYNEQFF. In DNA, the CDR3 is TGTGCCAGTAGTCTTAGCGGGGGGACCTACAATGAGCAGTTCTTC.

The CDR3 sequence: CASSGRQGAGYTF. In DNA, the CDR3 is TGCGCCAGCAGCGGCCGACAGGGGGCTGGCTACACCTTC. The chain combines TRBV4-1 with TRBJ1-2, with 10 positions matching TRBD1. This CDR3 comprises 13 residues. V lost 5 bases to trimming and J lost 7 bases; unmatched junction nucleotides: 4. Germline-derived CDR1 and CDR2 are MGHRA and YSYEKL.

The chain combines TRBV19 with TRBJ2-3; TRBD2 matches 7 bases. The J segment lost 2 bases and the V segment lost 6 bases, leaving 14 bases of the junction unmatched. The germline gives CDR1 LNHDA, CDR2 SQIVND (reference sequence). The CDR3 is made up of 17 amino acids. Here the CDR3 reads CASRATWGGDFTDTQYF. DNA of the CDR3: TGTGCCAGTAGGGCCACCTGGGGAGGGGATTTCACAGATACGCAGTATTTT. Variable domain in full (rest from reference TRBV19 and TRBJ2-3): DGGITQSPKYLFRKEGQNVTLSCEQNLNHDAMYWYRQDPGQGLRLIYYSQIVNDFQKGDIAEGYSVSREKKESFPLTVTSAQKNPTAFYLCASRATWGGDFTDTQYFGPGTRLTVL.

This clone has only a few counts. The chain combines TRBV30 with TRBJ1-1; D is unclear. Trimming cost V 4 bases and J 5 bases, with 8 bases left between them. The germline V gene has CDR1 GTSNPN and CDR2 SVGIG (reference sequence). The CDR3 is 11 residues long. CDR3: CAWKMMTEAFF. The CDR3 nucleotides read TGTGCCTGGAAGATGATGACTGAAGCTTTCTTT.

The chain combines TRBV6-5 with TRBJ2-1; D is unresolved. Germline V lookup: CDR1 MNHEY, CDR2 SVGAGI. V dropped 8 bases and J dropped 3 bases, with 8 bases sitting between them. CDR3 length equals 12 residues. Here the CDR3 DNA reads TGTGCCAGCTTGGACGGCTACAATGAGCAGTTCTTC. Translating gives CASLDGYNEQFF.

This rearrangement joins TRBV30 to TRBJ1-3; maybe TRBD1 (6 bases). Trimming took 3 bases from V and 4 from J, leaving 13 bases between them. Germline values: CDR1 GTSNPN, CDR2 SVGIG (reference sequence). This CDR3 spans 14 amino acids. The CDR3: CAWSGGAGGNTIYF. In nucleotides, the CDR3 is TGTGCCTGGAGCGGGGGGGCTGGAGGAAACACCATATATTTT.

The V call is TRBV9, the J call TRBJ1-2; D not resolved. This CDR3 has 11 residues. Germline lookup yields CDR1 SGDLS and CDR2 YYNGEE. The V gene lost 3 bases and the J gene lost 2 bases, with 2 bases spanning the gap. The CDR3, as DNA: TGTGCCAGCAGCGGGAACTATGGCTACACCTTC. Translation gives CASSGNYGYTF.

The V call is TRBV4-3, the J call TRBJ2-1, with a weak D call TRBD2 (6 bases). Germline assignment: CDR1 LGHNA and CDR2 YSLEER. The CDR3 has 17 residues. The V end was cut by 0 bases, the J end by 0 bases, with 12 bases between. CDR3 nucleotide sequence: TGCGCCAGCAGCCAAGATGATGGGGGGAGCTCCTACAATGAGCAGTTCTTC. Its protein product is CASSQDDGGSSYNEQFF.

The sample holds one count of this clone. The chain couples TRBV6-5 to TRBJ1-2; D not resolved. Trimming stripped 0 bases from V and 4 bases from J, with 9 bases between. Germline-derived CDR1 and CDR2 are MNHEY and SVGAGI. The CDR3 is 14 amino acids. The CDR3 nucleotides read TGTGCCAGCAGTTACTCAGTGACAAGCTATGGCTACACCTTC. This translates into CASSYSVTSYGYTF.

This clone was detected only once. This chain uses TRBV6-5 with TRBJ2-1; D could derive from TRBD1 or TRBD2 (5 bases each). The V end was cut by 2 bases, the J end by 4 bases, with 6 bases between. CDR3 length equals 13 residues. Germline CDR1 and CDR2: MNHEY and SVGAGI. The chain's CDR3 is CASSYEGYNEQFF. The CDR3 DNA reads as TGTGCCAGCAGTTACGAGGGGTACAATGAGCAGTTCTTC.

This clone has just one count. The chain joins TRBV5-6 to TRBJ1-6, with 8 bases lining up with TRBD1. There are 15 residues in the CDR3. Per germline, CDR1 SGHDT and CDR2 YYEEEE. Trimming removed 4 bases from V and 8 bases from J; junction bases left unmatched: 8. DNA of the CDR3: TGTGCCAGCAGCCCTATGACAGGGGTAGATTCACCCCTCCACTTT. Its translation is CASSPMTGVDSPLHF.

V usage is TRBV7-8 and J usage is TRBJ1-6; D gene uncertain. In germline, CDR1 is SGHVS, CDR2 FQNEAQ. With 4 bases removed from V and 2 bases from J, the gap between germline ends came to 12 bases. The CDR3 totals 16 residues. The CDR3 region is CASSSRLGPYNSPLHF. The CDR3 DNA follows: TGTGCCAGCAGCTCCCGTCTAGGTCCCTATAATTCACCCCTCCACTTT.

The chain combines TRBV7-8 with TRBJ2-5, with unresolved D. Per the germline V gene, CDR1 is SGHVS and CDR2 is FQNEAQ. V lost 2 bases to trimming and J lost 2 bases, with 12 bases between them. This CDR3 has 15 amino acids. The CDR3 sequence is CASSLHAAAQETQYF. The CDR3, as DNA: TGTGCCAGCAGCTTACACGCCGCGGCGCAAGAGACCCAGTACTTC.

The chain recombines TRBV10-1 with TRBJ2-1; 15 bases are a match to TRBD2. V shed 4 bases, J shed 7 bases, and the junction held 2 bases outside the gene matches. CDR1 is WNHNN and CDR2 is SYGVQD in the germline V gene (reference sequence). The CDR3 is made up of 15 amino acids. The CDR3 sequence is CASSGGLAGGNEQFF. The CDR3 nucleotides are TGCGCCAGCAGTGGAGGACTAGCGGGAGGGAATGAGCAGTTCTTC.